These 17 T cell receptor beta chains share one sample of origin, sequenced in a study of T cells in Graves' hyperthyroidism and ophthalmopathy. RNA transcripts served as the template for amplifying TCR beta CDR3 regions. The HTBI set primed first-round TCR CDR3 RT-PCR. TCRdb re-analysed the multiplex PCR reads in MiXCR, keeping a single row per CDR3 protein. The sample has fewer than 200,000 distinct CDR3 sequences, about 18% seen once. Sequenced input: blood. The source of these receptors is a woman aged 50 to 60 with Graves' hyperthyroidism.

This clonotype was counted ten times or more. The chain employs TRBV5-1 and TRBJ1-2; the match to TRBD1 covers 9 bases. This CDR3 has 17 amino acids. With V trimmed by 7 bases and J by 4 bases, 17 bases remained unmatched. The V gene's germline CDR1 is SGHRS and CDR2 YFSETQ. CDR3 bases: TGCGCCAGCCGCCCAGGGGGACAGGGCCTAGAGGGCTATGGCTACACCTTC. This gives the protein CASRPGGQGLEGYGYTF. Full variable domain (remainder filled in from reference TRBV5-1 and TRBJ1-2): KAGVTQTPRYLIKTRGQQVTLSCSPISGHRSVSWYQQTPGQGLQFLFEYFSETQRNKGNFPGRFSGRQFSNSRSEMNVSTLELGDSALYLCASRPGGQGLEGYGYTFGSGTRLTVV.

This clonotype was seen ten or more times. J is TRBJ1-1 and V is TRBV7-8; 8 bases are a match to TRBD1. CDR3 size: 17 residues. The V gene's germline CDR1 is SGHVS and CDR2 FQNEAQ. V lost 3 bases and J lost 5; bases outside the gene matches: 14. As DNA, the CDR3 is TGTGCCAGCAGCTTTAGTTTTAGGGACAGGCCGAGGACTGAAGCTTTCTTT. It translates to CASSFSFRDRPRTEAFF.

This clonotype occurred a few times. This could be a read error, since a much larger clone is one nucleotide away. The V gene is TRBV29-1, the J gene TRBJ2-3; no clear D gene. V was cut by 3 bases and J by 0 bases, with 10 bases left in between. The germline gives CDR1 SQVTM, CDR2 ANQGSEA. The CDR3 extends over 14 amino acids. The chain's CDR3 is CSVDPGASTDTQYF. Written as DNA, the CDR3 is TGCAGCGTTGATCCCGGAGCTAGCACAGATACGCAGTATTTT.

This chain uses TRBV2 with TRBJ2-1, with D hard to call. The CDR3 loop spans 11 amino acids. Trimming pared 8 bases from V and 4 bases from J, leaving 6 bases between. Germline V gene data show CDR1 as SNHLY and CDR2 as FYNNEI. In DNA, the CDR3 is TGTGCCAGCGGCAAATACAATGAGCAGTTCTTC. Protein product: CASGKYNEQFF.

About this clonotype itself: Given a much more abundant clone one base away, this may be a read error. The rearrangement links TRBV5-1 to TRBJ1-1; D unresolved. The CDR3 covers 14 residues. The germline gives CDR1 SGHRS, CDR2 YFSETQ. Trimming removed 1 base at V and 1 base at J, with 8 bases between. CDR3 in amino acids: CASSLIRKNTEAFF. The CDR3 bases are TGCGCCAGCAGCTTGATCCGAAAGAACACTGAAGCTTTCTTT. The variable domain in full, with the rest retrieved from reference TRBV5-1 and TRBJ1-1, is KAGVTQTPRYLIKTRGQQVTLSCSPISGHRSVSWYQQTPGQGLQFLFEYFSETQRNKGNFPGRFSGRQFSNSRSEMNVSTLELGDSALYLCASSLIRKNTEAFFGQGTRLTVV.

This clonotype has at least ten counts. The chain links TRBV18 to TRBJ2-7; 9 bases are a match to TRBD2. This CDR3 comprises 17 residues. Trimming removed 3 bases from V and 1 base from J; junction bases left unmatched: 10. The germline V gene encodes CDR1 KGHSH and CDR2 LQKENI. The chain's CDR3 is CASSPTGLAGSSYEQYF. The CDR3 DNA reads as TGTGCCAGCTCACCGACGGGACTAGCCGGCTCTTCCTACGAGCAGTACTTC.

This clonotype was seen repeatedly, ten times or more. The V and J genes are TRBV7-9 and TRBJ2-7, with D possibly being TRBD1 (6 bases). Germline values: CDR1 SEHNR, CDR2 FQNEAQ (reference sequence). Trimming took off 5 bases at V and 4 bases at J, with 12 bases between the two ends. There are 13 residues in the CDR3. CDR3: CASSPTDRYEQYF. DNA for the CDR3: TGTGCCAGCAGCCCGACCGACAGGTACGAGCAGTACTTC.

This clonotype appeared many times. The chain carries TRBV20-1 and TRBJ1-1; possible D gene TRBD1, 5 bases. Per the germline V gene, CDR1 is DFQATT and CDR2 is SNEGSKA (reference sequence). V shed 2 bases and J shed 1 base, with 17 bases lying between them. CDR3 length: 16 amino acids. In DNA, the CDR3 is TGCAGTGCTAGACCCACCCAGGGAATGAGGAACACTGAAGCTTTCTTT. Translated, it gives CSARPTQGMRNTEAFF.

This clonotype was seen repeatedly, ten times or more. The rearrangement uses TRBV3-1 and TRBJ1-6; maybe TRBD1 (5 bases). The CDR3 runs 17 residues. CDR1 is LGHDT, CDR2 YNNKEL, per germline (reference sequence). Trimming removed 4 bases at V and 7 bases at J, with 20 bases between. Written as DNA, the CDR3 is TGTGCCAGCAGCCCTACCGGGGGGTCGGCTTTAAATTCACCCCTCCACTTT. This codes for CASSPTGGSALNSPLHF.

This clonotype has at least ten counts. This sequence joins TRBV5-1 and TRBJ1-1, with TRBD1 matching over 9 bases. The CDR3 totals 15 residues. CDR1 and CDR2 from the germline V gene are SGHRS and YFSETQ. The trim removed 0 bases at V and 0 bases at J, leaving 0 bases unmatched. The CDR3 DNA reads TGCGCCAGCAGCTTGGGGACAGGGGTGAACACTGAAGCTTTCTTT. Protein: CASSLGTGVNTEAFF.

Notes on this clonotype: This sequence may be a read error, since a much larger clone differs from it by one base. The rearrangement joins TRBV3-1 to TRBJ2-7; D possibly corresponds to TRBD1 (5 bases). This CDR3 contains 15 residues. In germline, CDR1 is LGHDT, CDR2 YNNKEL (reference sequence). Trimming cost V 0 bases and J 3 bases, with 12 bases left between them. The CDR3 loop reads CASSQEALQGYEQYF. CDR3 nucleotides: TGTGCCAGCAGCCAAGAGGCCCTCCAGGGCTACGAGCAGTACTTC.

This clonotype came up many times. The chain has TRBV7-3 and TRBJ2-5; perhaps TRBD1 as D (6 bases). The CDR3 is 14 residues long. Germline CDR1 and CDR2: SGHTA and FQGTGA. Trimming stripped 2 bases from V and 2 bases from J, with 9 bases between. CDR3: CASSLQGRQETQYF. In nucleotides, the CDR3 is TGTGCCAGCAGCTTACAGGGGAGACAAGAGACCCAGTACTTC.

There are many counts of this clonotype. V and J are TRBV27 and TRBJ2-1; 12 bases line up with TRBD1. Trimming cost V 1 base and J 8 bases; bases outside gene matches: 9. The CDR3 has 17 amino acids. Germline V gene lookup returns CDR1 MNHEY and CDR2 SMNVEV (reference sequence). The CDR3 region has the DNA TGTGCCAGCAGTTTATTAAGTGCTGGGGACAGGGGGCATGAGCAGTTCTTC. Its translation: CASSLLSAGDRGHEQFF.

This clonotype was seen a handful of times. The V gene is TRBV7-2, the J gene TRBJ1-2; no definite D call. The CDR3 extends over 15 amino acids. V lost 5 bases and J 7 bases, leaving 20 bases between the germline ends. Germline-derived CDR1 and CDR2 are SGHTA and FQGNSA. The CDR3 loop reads CASSRRLLGVRGYTF. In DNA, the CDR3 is TGTGCCAGCAGCCGCCGTCTTCTGGGAGTGCGTGGCTACACCTTC.

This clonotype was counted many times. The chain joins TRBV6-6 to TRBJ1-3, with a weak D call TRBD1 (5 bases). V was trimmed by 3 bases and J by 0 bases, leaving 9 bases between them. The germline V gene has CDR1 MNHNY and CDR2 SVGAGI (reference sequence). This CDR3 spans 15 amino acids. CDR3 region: CASSYYTGSGNTIYF. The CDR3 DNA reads TGTGCCAGCAGTTATTATACAGGCTCTGGAAACACCATATATTTT.

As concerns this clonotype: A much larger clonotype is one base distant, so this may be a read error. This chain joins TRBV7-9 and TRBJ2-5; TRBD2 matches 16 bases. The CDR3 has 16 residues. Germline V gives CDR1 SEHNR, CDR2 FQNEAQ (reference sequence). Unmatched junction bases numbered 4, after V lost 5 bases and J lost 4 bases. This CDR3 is CASSPGLAGGGETQYF. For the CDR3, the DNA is TGTGCCAGCAGCCCGGGACTAGCGGGGGGGGGAGAGACCCAGTACTTC.

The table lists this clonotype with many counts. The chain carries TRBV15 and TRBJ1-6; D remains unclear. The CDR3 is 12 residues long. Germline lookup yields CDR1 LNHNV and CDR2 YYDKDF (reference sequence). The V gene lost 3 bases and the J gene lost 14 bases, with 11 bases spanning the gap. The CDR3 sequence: CATSSPLRALHF. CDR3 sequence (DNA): TGTGCCACCAGCAGTCCTCTGAGGGCCCTCCACTTT.